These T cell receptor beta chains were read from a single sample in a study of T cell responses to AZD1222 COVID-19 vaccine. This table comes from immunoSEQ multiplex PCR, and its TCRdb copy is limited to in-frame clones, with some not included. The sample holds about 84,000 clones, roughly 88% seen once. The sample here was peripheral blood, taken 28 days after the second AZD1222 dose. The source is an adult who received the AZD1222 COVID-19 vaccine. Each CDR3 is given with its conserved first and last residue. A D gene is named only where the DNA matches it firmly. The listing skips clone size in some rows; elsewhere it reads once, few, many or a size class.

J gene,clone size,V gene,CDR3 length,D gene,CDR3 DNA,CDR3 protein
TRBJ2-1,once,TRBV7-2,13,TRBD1,TGTGCCAGCAGAATACAGGGGCCCGATGAGCAGTTCTTC,CASRIQGPDEQFF
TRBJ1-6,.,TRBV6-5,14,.,TGTGCCAGCACCGAAGGTGGGGTAAAATCACCCCTCCACTTT,CASTEGGVKSPLHF
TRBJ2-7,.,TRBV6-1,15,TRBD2,TGTGCCAGCAGTGAGTTCGGGAGGGTCCCCTACGAGCAGTACTTC,CASSEFGRVPYEQYF
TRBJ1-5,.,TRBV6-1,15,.,TGTGCCAGCAGTGAGGCTCAGGGCAGCAATCAGCCCCAGCATTTT,CASSEAQGSNQPQHF
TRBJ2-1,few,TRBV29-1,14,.,TGCAGCGTTGAGCGGCACCCAGGGAGTGGTGAGCAGTTCTTC,CSVERHPGSGEQFF
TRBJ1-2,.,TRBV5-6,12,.,TGTGCCAGCAGCGCACAAGAGTATGGCTACACCTTC,CASSAQEYGYTF
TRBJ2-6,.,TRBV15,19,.,TGTGCCACCAGCAGTCCAGTTTTAGGTTGGGGGACCGGGGCCAACGTCCTGACTTTC,CATSSPVLGWGTGANVLTF
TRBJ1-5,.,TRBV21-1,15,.,TGTGCCAGCAGTCCCGATTCACCTGTACGACAGCCCCAGCATTTT,CASSPDSPVRQPQHF
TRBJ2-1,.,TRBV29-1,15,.,TGCAGCGTTGAAGGTGGGCGGGACCCTCGAGATGAGCAGTTCTTC,CSVEGGRDPRDEQFF
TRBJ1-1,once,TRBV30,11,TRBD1,TGTGCCTGGAGAGGGACAGTTGAAGCTTTCTTT,CAWRGTVEAFF
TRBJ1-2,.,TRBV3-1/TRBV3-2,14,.,TGTGCCAGCAGTCGACAGGAGGGAAACTATGGCTACACCTTC,CASSRQEGNYGYTF
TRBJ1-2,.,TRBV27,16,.,TGTGCCAGCAGTTTATCCGGGACGCCAATGTCGAAGGGCTACACCTTC,CASSLSGTPMSKGYTF
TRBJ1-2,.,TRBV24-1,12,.,TGTGCCACCAGTGACCGGGACACGGACTACACCTTC,CATSDRDTDYTF
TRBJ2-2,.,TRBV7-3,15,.,TGTGCCAGCAGCCCGGGCGGGACTGACACCGGGGAGCTGTTTTTT,CASSPGGTDTGELFF
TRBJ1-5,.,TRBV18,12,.,TGTGCCAGCTCCTCCGGCAGTCAGCCCCAGCATTTT,CASSSGSQPQHF
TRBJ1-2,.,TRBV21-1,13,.,TGTGCCAGCAGTTTTCGCCGGAGCTATGGCTACACCTTC,CASSFRRSYGYTF
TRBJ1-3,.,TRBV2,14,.,TGTGCCAGCATTAGGGAAAGCTCTGGAAACACCATATATTTT,CASIRESSGNTIYF
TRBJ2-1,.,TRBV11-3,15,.,TGTGCCAGCAGCTTAGCGGGAGCCCTCTTCAATGAGCAGTTCTTC,CASSLAGALFNEQFF
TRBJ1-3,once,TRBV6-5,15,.,TGTGCCAGCAGTTACGACAGACCCTCTGGAAACACCATATATTTT,CASSYDRPSGNTIYF
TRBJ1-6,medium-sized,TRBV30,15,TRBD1,TGTGCCTGCGCGGGACAGGGGGCGCTTAATTCACCCCTCCACTTT,CACAGQGALNSPLHF
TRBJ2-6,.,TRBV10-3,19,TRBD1,TGTGCCATCAGTGACCCCTACCGGACAGGGACCGCTGGGGCCAACGTCCTGACTTTC,CAISDPYRTGTAGANVLTF
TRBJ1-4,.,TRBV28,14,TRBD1,TGTGCCAGCAGCACGGGACAGGGTAGGGAAAAACTGTTTTTT,CASSTGQGREKLFF
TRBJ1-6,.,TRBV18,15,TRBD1,TGTGCCAGCTCACCGGGGACAGGGGATAATTCACCCCTCCACTTT,CASSPGTGDNSPLHF
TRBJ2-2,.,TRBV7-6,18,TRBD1,TGTGCCAGCAGCTTAGTCGACAGGGGAAGGGGTCACACCGGGGAGCTGTTTTTT,CASSLVDRGRGHTGELFF
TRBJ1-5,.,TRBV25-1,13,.,TGTGCCAGCAGTGCAGACAGGAATCAGCCCCAGCATTTT,CASSADRNQPQHF
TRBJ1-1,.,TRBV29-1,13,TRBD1,TGCAGCGTCGCCCGGGACAGTAACACTGAAGCTTTCTTT,CSVARDSNTEAFF
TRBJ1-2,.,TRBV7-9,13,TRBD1,TGTGCCAGCTGGGACAGCCGCTCTTATGGCTACACCTTC,CASWDSRSYGYTF
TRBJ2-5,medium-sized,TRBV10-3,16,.,TGTGCCATCAGTGAGTCGCCGGGGGCCTTCCAAGAGACCCAGTACTTC,CAISESPGAFQETQYF
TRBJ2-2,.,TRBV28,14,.,TGTGCCAGCAGTTCAGGGTTACGCACCGGGGAGCTGTTTTTT,CASSSGLRTGELFF
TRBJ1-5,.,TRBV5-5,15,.,TGTGCCAGCAGCTTGTACCAGAATAGCAATCAGCCCCAGCATTTT,CASSLYQNSNQPQHF
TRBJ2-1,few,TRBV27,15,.,TGTGCCAGCAGTCCCCGGGACTCCTACTACAATGAGCAGTTCTTC,CASSPRDSYYNEQFF
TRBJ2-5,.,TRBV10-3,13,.,TGTGCCACCACGGGACAATCGGTGGAGACCCAGTACTTC,CATTGQSVETQYF
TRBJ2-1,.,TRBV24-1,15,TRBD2,TGTGCCACCAGTGACACCGGGACTAGTCCCAATGAGCAGTTCTTC,CATSDTGTSPNEQFF
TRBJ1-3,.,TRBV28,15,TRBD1,TGTGCCAGCAGTTCGACAGGGATTGATGGAAACACCATATATTTT,CASSSTGIDGNTIYF
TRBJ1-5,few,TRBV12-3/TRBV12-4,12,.,TGTGCCAGCAGTCCAACGAATCAGCCCCAGCATTTT,CASSPTNQPQHF
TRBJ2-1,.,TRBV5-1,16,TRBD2,TGCGCCAGCAGCAAATGGACTAGCGGGACGGGAAATGAGCAGTTCTTC,CASSKWTSGTGNEQFF
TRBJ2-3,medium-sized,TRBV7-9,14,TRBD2,TGTGCCAGCAGCTTCGGGACTAACACAGATACGCAGTATTTT,CASSFGTNTDTQYF
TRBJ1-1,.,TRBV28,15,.,TGTGCCAGCAGTTTATTGCAGGGGCTGGTCACTGAAGCTTTCTTT,CASSLLQGLVTEAFF
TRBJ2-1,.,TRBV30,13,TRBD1,TGTGCCTGGGAACGGGACAGTGTCAATGAGCAGTTCTTC,CAWERDSVNEQFF
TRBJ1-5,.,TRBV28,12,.,TGTGCCAGCCCCAACGGTAATCAGCCCCAGCATTTT,CASPNGNQPQHF
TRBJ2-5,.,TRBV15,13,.,TGTGCCACCAGCAGAGATGAGTTGGAGACCCAGTACTTC,CATSRDELETQYF
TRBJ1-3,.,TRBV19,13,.,TGTGCCAGTACTTGGAGCTCTGGAAACACCATATATTTT,CASTWSSGNTIYF